This T cell receptor beta chain was sequenced for a study of T cells in narcolepsy. Study background: Patients with NT1 or NT2 and healthy control donors were enrolled.

Sequencing used immunoSEQ multiplex PCR; TCRdb keeps in-frame clones, though not all of them. Of about 22,000 clones in the sample, about 80% were seen once. Note on this clone: Its antigen is not identified.

CDR3 length: 15 amino acids. V trimming: 4 bases; J trimming: 6 bases; junction bases outside the gene matches: 9. Germline loops: CDR1 SGHKS, CDR2 YYEKEE (reference sequence). Broader study findings: Some memory CD4+ repertoires had no autoreactive clone sequences. Autoreactive HCRT-specific and TRIB2-specific clonotypes were marked in same-patient CSF-versus-blood CD4+ comparisons.

The origin of this receptor is a human donor in good health. The J gene is TRBJ2-3, the V gene TRBV5-5; 9 bases map to TRBD2. Sequencing input: memory (CD45RA-) CD4+ T cells from blood. CDR3 sequence (DNA): TGTGCCAGCAGCGGGGGACTAGCAAATCCGGATACGCAGTATTTT. This codes for CASSGGLANPDTQYF.